This entry lists 20 T cell receptor beta chains sequenced from one sample in a study of T cells in Graves' hyperthyroidism and ophthalmopathy. TCR beta CDR3 regions were amplified from RNA transcripts. TCR CDR3 regions were first amplified by RT-PCR with HTBI primers. TCRdb re-called the multiplex PCR reads through MiXCR, storing one row per CDR3 protein. The repertoire holds a few hundred thousand distinct CDR3 sequences, about 19% seen once, with around 3.4% in the top ten. Sequences were obtained from blood. All receptors come from a woman between 18 and 29 years old with Graves' hyperthyroidism.

This clonotype was detected once. A read error may be the cause here, since a much bigger clone is one base away. V usage is TRBV7-9 and J usage is TRBJ1-1, with D possibly matching TRBD1 (5 bases). CDR3 size: 15 residues. CDR1 and CDR2 (germline): SEHNR, FQNEAQ (reference sequence). The CDR3 DNA reads TGTGCCAGCAGCTTAGCGGCAGGGATGAACACTGAAGCTTCCTTT. Its translation: CASSLAAGMNTEASF.

This clonotype was found many times. The CDR3 sequence is CSAPGGETQYF. CDR3 in DNA: TGCAGTGCCCCAGGGGGGGAGACCCAGTACTTC. V gene TRBV20-1 combines with J gene TRBJ2-5; weak D call: TRBD1 (7 bases). The CDR3 contains 11 residues. Germline CDR1 reads DFQATT; CDR2 reads SNEGSKA (reference sequence). V gave up 6 bases and J gave up 5 bases, with 10 bases separating them.

This clonotype showed up many times. The rearrangement links TRBV18 to TRBJ2-5, with D perhaps matching TRBD1 (7 bases). V was pared by 1 base and J by 2 bases, with 11 bases between. CDR1 is KGHSH, CDR2 LQKENI, per germline. The CDR3 totals 15 residues. CDR3 residues: CASSPRQGGQETQYF. Written as DNA, the CDR3 is TGTGCCAGCTCACCACGACAGGGAGGACAAGAGACCCAGTACTTC.

This clonotype was detected ten times or more. The chain combines TRBV6-5 with TRBJ1-2; D ambiguous. Trimming removed 4 bases from V and 5 bases from J, with 17 bases in between. The V gene's germline CDR1 is MNHEY and CDR2 SVGAGI. The CDR3 is 15 residues long. In DNA, the CDR3 is TGTGCCAGCAGTTCCCTCTCCCGGGTCATTTATGGCTACACCTTC. As protein: CASSSLSRVIYGYTF.

This clonotype was counted at least ten times. V and J are TRBV6-5 and TRBJ2-7; D unresolved. The germline gives CDR1 MNHEY, CDR2 SVGAGI. V was shortened by 0 bases and J by 3 bases, with 6 bases between the two germline ends. The CDR3 contains 13 residues. The CDR3 DNA reads as TGTGCCAGCAGTTACTCATGGGGCTACGAGCAGTACTTC. As protein: CASSYSWGYEQYF.

This clonotype turned up a few times. The rearrangement uses TRBV7-9 and TRBJ1-5; weak D call: TRBD1 (5 bases). Trimming took 3 bases from V and 5 from J, leaving 11 bases between them. CDR1 is SEHNR, CDR2 FQNEAQ, per germline (reference sequence). The CDR3 is 14 amino acids. CDR3 in amino acids: CASSFQGPHQPQHF. The CDR3 DNA reads TGTGCCAGCAGCTTTCAGGGTCCCCATCAGCCCCAGCATTTT.

J is TRBJ2-5 and V is TRBV6-5; TRBD1 matches 7 bases. CDR1 and CDR2 (germline): MNHEY, SVGAGI. The V and J ends lost 5 bases and 5 bases, in that order; junction bases with no gene match: 5. The CDR3 runs 13 residues. Here the CDR3 DNA reads TGTGCCAGCAGTCAGACACAGGGGGAGACCCAGTACTTC. Translated, it gives CASSQTQGETQYF.

In this sample, this clonotype turned up a few times. The chain is built from TRBV9 and TRBJ1-1; possible D gene TRBD1, 5 bases. V shed 0 bases and J shed 8 bases, with 20 bases lying between them. This CDR3 contains 16 residues. CDR1 SGDLS and CDR2 YYNGEE come from the germline V gene. The CDR3 DNA reads as TGTGCCAGCAGCGTAGCTGGGGCAGGAGGGGCATCAGAAGCTTTCTTT. As protein: CASSVAGAGGASEAFF. The full variable domain, rest sourced from reference TRBV9 and TRBJ1-1, is DSGVTQTPKHLITATGQRVTLRCSPRSGDLSVYWYQQSLDQGLQFLIQYYNGEERAKGNILERFSAQQFPDLHSELNLSSLELGDSALYFCASSVAGAGGASEAFFGQGTRLTVV.

V is TRBV6-1 and J is TRBJ2-7; D unresolved. This CDR3 has 15 amino acids. Trimming stripped 3 bases from V and 0 bases from J, with 12 bases between. Germline CDR1 is MNHNS and CDR2 is SASEGT. Here the CDR3 reads CASSDWGLNSYEQYF. CDR3 DNA sequence: TGTGCCAGCAGTGATTGGGGTCTTAACTCCTACGAGCAGTACTTC.

This chain joins TRBV15 and TRBJ1-3; 7 bases fit TRBD1. Trimming removed 0 bases from V and 0 bases from J; junction bases left unmatched: 5. Per the germline V gene, CDR1 is LNHNV and CDR2 is YYDKDF (reference sequence). This CDR3 is built from 17 residues. CDR3 sequence reads: CATSRDRGQRSGNTIYF. DNA of the CDR3: TGTGCCACCAGCAGAGATAGGGGACAGCGCTCTGGAAACACCATATATTTT.

The chain recombines TRBV11-2 with TRBJ1-2, with D possibly matching TRBD1 (6 bases). The germline gives CDR1 SGHAT, CDR2 FQNNGV. The CDR3 totals 15 residues. The ends were cut back, 1 base at V and 5 bases at J, with 14 bases in the middle. CDR3 sequence (DNA): TGTGCCAGCAGCTTAGTGGACAGTAGGCGTTATGGCTACACCTTC. Amino acid sequence: CASSLVDSRRYGYTF.

Many counts were recorded for this clonotype. The V gene is TRBV4-1, the J gene TRBJ2-4; TRBD1 or TRBD2 may be the D gene (5 bases each). This CDR3 comprises 14 residues. V was shortened by 3 bases and J by 5 bases, with 11 bases between the two germline ends. Germline CDR1 reads MGHRA; CDR2 reads YSYEKL. CDR3: CASSHIGTENIQYF. CDR3 in DNA: TGCGCCAGCAGCCACATCGGGACCGAAAACATTCAGTACTTC.

V is TRBV5-1 and J is TRBJ1-1, with D unresolved. CDR1 and CDR2 (germline): SGHRS, YFSETQ. The CDR3 has 15 residues. V shed 0 bases and J shed 1 base, with 10 bases lying between them. CDR3 loop: CASSLVELWNTEAFF. CDR3 in DNA: TGCGCCAGCAGCTTGGTGGAACTTTGGAACACTGAAGCTTTCTTT.

This clonotype was counted many times. The genes are TRBV10-3 and TRBJ2-2, with 11 nucleotides matching TRBD2. Germline V gene sequence: CDR1 ENHRY, CDR2 SYGVKD. The CDR3 is 18 amino acids. J was trimmed by 3 bases and V by 5 bases; bases with no gene match: 11. The CDR3 DNA reads TGTGCCATCAGTCCCCATAGCGGGGGGGCCTTGCACACCGGGGAGCTGTTTTTT. It codes for CAISPHSGGALHTGELFF.

Here the CDR3 reads CASGFGTASRQPQHF. The CDR3 coding sequence is TGTGCTAGTGGTTTTGGGACCGCCAGTCGTCAGCCCCAGCATTTT. This sequence joins TRBV12-5 and TRBJ1-5, with TRBD1 as a possible D gene (5 bases). Trimming took 3 bases from V and 6 from J, leaving 15 bases between them. The CDR3 length is 15 residues. Germline loops: CDR1 LGHNT, CDR2 FRNRAP.

This clonotype has ten or more counts. V and J are TRBV28 and TRBJ1-2; the match to TRBD1 covers 9 bases. The germline gives CDR1 MDHEN, CDR2 SYDVKM. The J segment lost 5 bases and the V segment lost 5 bases, leaving 21 bases of the junction unmatched. There are 19 residues in the CDR3. The CDR3 loop reads CASSLLRLKGQGEGYGYTF. In nucleotides, the CDR3 is TGTGCCAGCAGTCTCCTACGACTAAAGGGACAGGGAGAGGGATATGGCTACACCTTC.

The chain recombines TRBV6-1 with TRBJ1-1; D is unclear. The germline gives CDR1 MNHNS, CDR2 SASEGT. The CDR3 totals 15 residues. V lost 1 base, J lost 2 bases, and 11 bases lay in between. The CDR3 sequence: CASSEEEGINTEAFF. The CDR3 DNA follows: TGTGCCAGCAGTGAAGAAGAGGGAATAAACACTGAAGCTTTCTTT.

The V call is TRBV6-2 or TRBV6-3, the J call TRBJ2-5, with D tentatively TRBD1 (6 bases). CDR1 MNHEY and CDR2 SVGEGT come from the germline V gene. Trimming removed 2 bases at V and 4 bases at J, with 14 bases between. The CDR3 covers 15 residues. The CDR3 DNA sequence: TGTGCCAGCAGTTACCAACCCCAGGGGTCAGAGACCCAGTACTTC. It yields the protein CASSYQPQGSETQYF.

This clonotype was detected many times. This chain links TRBV11-2 with TRBJ1-1, with D possibly TRBD1 on 6 matching bases. The CDR3 length is 13 residues. Looked up from germline, CDR1 is SGHAT and CDR2 is FQNNGV. Trimming took off 11 bases at V and 1 base at J, with 14 bases between the two ends. CDR3 bases: TGTGCCGTACCGGACAGTAAGAACACTGAAGCTTTCTTT. This sequence encodes CAVPDSKNTEAFF.

The chain employs TRBV11-2 and TRBJ2-2; 11 nucleotides line up with TRBD2. The CDR3 covers 15 residues. The V segment lost 5 bases and the J segment 5 bases; nucleotides outside the gene matches: 4. Per the germline V gene, CDR1 is SGHAT and CDR2 is FQNNGV. The CDR3, as DNA: TGTGCCAGCAGCCCGGGACTAGCGGCAACCGGGGAGCTGTTTTTT. As protein: CASSPGLAATGELFF.